This T cell receptor (beta chain) stems from a study of T-cell reconstitution after alpha-beta-depleted transplantation in children (dated by TCRdb to the mid-2010s). Looking at the study overall: Using TCR repertoire profiling, the study followed T-cell immune reconstitution in a quantitative way in children after TCRalphabeta/CD19-depleted allogeneic hematopoietic cell transplantation. Summary of the overall study and its limitations: The apparently early recovery of alphabetaT-cell counts about two months after transplant reportedly depended on only several hundred rapidly expanded clones that came from non-depleted graft cells. In some patients, the high TCRbeta diversity seen at day 60 was put down to recipient T cells and intrathymic progenitors that had survived conditioning. Hyperexpanded clone frequencies declined over subsequent months; after one year, T-cell counts and TCRbeta diversity were mostly attributed to newly produced T cells.

This clonotype showed up many times. This clone's antigen is unknown. Base qualities are not provided; no much larger clone lies one nucleotide away. V has 1 base trimmed and J has 3 bases trimmed; junction bases matching no gene number 2. Reading from cysteine to phenylalanine, the CDR3 counts 14 amino acids. Only CDR3 DNA remains: 42 bases, in frame from the first base. In the germline V gene, CDR1 corresponds to SGHRS and CDR2 to YFSETQ. Libraries were built with PCR. The sample was run on an Illumina HiSeq 2500. TCR libraries were prepared with molecular barcoding, using unique molecular identifiers to normalize TCRbeta repertoire quantification. TCRdb reprocessing: public reads trimmed at Q25 with fastp, clones called with MiXCR, in-frame beta chains kept. Identical CDR3 protein sequences are pooled into one entry, listed with their most common genes and DNA. The sample table shows 440,000 or so distinct CDR3 sequences, and 43% are seen once. The ten largest make up 25% to 30% of the sample.

Explained via the paper, the treatment or condition label denotes: allogeneic hematopoietic cell transplantation with graft depleted of TCRalphabeta T cells and CD19 B cells. TCRalphabeta/CD19-depleted allogeneic hematopoietic cell grafts were given to the transplant recipients, all of whom were children. Here the chain combines TRBV5-1 and TRBJ1-2, with 8 middle bases fitting TRBD1. The TCR comes from a girl between 2 and 10 years old with aplastic anemia, due to receive a stem cell transplant. The sample in question was PBMCs, obtained before TCRalphabeta/CD19-depleted stem cell transplant. The CDR3 in this case is CASSLTTGDYGYTF. The nucleotide sequence is given as TGCGCCAGCAGCTTGACGACAGGGGACTATGGCTACACCTTC.